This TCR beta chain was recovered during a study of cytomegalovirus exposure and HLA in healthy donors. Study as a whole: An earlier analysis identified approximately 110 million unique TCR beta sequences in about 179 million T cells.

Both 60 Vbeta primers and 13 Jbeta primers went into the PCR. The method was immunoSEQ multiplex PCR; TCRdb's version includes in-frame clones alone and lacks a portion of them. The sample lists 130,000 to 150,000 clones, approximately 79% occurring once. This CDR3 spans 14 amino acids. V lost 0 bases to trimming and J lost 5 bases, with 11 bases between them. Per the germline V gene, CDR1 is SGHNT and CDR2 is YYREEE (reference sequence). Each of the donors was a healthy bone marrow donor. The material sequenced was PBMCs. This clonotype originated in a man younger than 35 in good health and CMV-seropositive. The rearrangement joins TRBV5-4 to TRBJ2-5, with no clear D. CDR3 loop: CASSLGEVAETQYF. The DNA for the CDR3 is TGTGCCAGCAGCTTGGGCGAGGTTGCGGAGACCCAGTACTTC.